The source of this T cell receptor beta chain is a study of CD8 T cells in Susac syndrome. Study-wide background: Patients with Susac syndrome were, at the time of blood collection, therapy-naive, maintained on corticosteroids, or maintained on intravenous immunoglobulin alone.

In the case of this clonotype: The antigen remains unidentified.

TCR beta from blood CD8+ and CD4+ T cells was sequenced. FACS was used to enrich TEMRA cells, whereas the CD8+ and CD4+ T cells were obtained by negative isolation. Trimming took 4 bases from V and 4 from J, leaving 8 bases between them. Per germline, CDR1 SQVTM and CDR2 ANQGSEA. The CDR3 runs to 11 residues. Study-level findings and limits: CD4+ T cell repertoires in Susac syndrome lacked clonal expansion.

RNA, at roughly 0.45 to 1 ug, was reverse transcribed with random hexamers. TCRdb passed the immunoSEQ multiplex PCR reads through MiXCR, listing each CDR3 protein once. This table has approximately 190,000 distinct CDR3 sequences, nearly 97% appearing once. The J gene is TRBJ2-7, the V gene TRBV29-1; perhaps TRBD1 as D (6 bases). The sample taken for sequencing was CD4+ T cells from PBMCs. This sequence originates from a human donor with Susac syndrome. CDR3 in amino acids: CSVAQGYEQYF. CDR3 sequence (DNA): TGCAGCGTTGCACAGGGTTACGAGCAGTACTTC.